This TCR beta chain emerged from a study of CD4 T cells in relation to SARS-CoV-2 and coronaviruses. The unexposed donors gave CD4+ T cells in about 2011-2018, prior to COVID-19. After about 10 days of culture, CD4+ T cells were isolated. Sample share makes this clone medium-sized (0.01 to 0.1%). The antigen is not known. Trimming took 6 bases from V and 5 from J; bases not matched to a gene: 10. The germline V gene has CDR1 MDHEN and CDR2 SYDVKM. This CDR3 spans 15 amino acids. Libraries were prepared by immunoSEQ multiplex PCR; TCRdb keeps only in-frame clonotypes and omits some of them. The table lists roughly 20,000 clones, roughly 80% of them singletons.

V is TRBV28 and J is TRBJ1-2; TRBD1 matches 9 bases. This clonotype was sampled from a human donor in good health. Source material: CD4+ T cells from PBMCs, cultured in vitro. Here the CDR3 reads CASRSGQGKLYGYTF. The DNA for the CDR3 is TGTGCCAGCAGATCCGGACAGGGGAAACTATATGGCTACACCTTC.